These T cell receptor beta chains were read from a single sample in a study of human T cells and chemical hapten exposure. TCRdb re-called the RACE reads through MiXCR, storing one row per CDR3 protein. The top ten hold about 9.6% of the sample, which has approximately 50,000 distinct CDR3 sequences, approximately 9.5% seen once. The sample in question was whole blood, obtained in connection with sensitization to the hapten diphenylcyclopropenone (DPC). Receptors were obtained from a woman younger than 45 with alopecia areata. Some clones in this sample may be carry-over from other donors' samples. The CDR3 runs from the conserved cysteine through the conserved F or W. D genes are given only for firm matches. Not every row has a clone size; where given, it reads once, few, many or a size class.

clone_size,j_call,d_call,v_call,cdr3_nt,cdr3_aa
.,TRBJ2-6,.,TRBV12-3/TRBV12-4,TGTGCCAGCATTACCGGTGGTGGGGCCAACGTCCTGACTTTC,CASITGGGANVLTF
few,TRBJ2-2,.,TRBV7-2,TGTGCCAGCAGCTTAGGGTCCTTGCGAGCCGGGGAGCTGTTTTTT,CASSLGSLRAGELFF
few,TRBJ1-2,.,TRBV27,TGTGCCAGCCAACGGATGGCTGGATATGGCTACACCTTC,CASQRMAGYGYTF
many,TRBJ1-1,.,TRBV29-1,TGCAGCGTTGGTCGGACAGCGAACACTGAAGCTTTCTTT,CSVGRTANTEAFF
few,TRBJ1-5,.,TRBV19,TGTGCCAGTAGTCAAGGGTGGAATCAGCCCCAGCATTTT,CASSQGWNQPQHF
.,TRBJ2-3,TRBD2,TRBV6-1,TGTGCCAGCATTCCCAGACTAGCGGGGGAAGATACGCAGTATTTT,CASIPRLAGEDTQYF
.,TRBJ1-1,.,TRBV3-1,TGTGCCAGCAGCCAAGACCAATGGGATGCGGGCACTGAAGCTTTCTTT,CASSQDQWDAGTEAFF
.,TRBJ2-3,.,TRBV4-3,TGCGCCAGCAGCCAAGAGGGGGCTCCTTCGGATACGCAGTATTTT,CASSQEGAPSDTQYF
.,TRBJ2-1,TRBD1,TRBV10-3,TGTGCCGGCTCACTAGGGGGACAGAATTACAATGAGCAGTTCTTC,CAGSLGGQNYNEQFF
few,TRBJ1-5,.,TRBV4-2,TGTGCCAGCAGCCAGTACGTAGGGAGTAGCAATCAGCCCCAGCATTTT,CASSQYVGSSNQPQHF
few,TRBJ2-2,.,TRBV12-3/TRBV12-4,TGTGCCAGCAGTTGGGCGGCCGGGACCGGGGAGCTGTTTTTT,CASSWAAGTGELFF
many,TRBJ1-5,.,TRBV12-3/TRBV12-4,TGTGCCAGCAGACCGACAGGCCCCAATCAGCCCCAGCATTTT,CASRPTGPNQPQHF
few,TRBJ1-5,.,TRBV7-9,TGTGCCAGCAGCTTCCAGGGCCAGCCCCAGCATTTT,CASSFQGQPQHF
.,TRBJ2-1,TRBD1,TRBV3-1,TGTGCCAGCAGCCCAACAGGGGCAGGCTACAATGAGCAGTTCTTC,CASSPTGAGYNEQFF
many,TRBJ2-3,TRBD1,TRBV2,TGTGCCAGCAGTGAAGCCGGGACAGGGGGCGCAGATACGCAGTATTTT,CASSEAGTGGADTQYF
.,TRBJ1-1,.,TRBV11-2,TGTGCCAGCAGTCCGGACACGGACACTGAAGCTTTCTTT,CASSPDTDTEAFF
few,TRBJ2-3,TRBD2,TRBV6-2/TRBV6-3,TGTGCCAGCAGTTACTCTCTAGCGGGGACGACTAGCACAGATACGCAGTATTTT,CASSYSLAGTTSTDTQYF
few,TRBJ2-3,TRBD1,TRBV6-4,TGTGCCAGCAGTGAGTACGGGACAGGGGGCACAGATACGCAGTATTTT,CASSEYGTGGTDTQYF
.,TRBJ2-3,TRBD1,TRBV28,TGTGCCAGCAGTCCCTGGACAGGGGGGGGCACAGATACGCAGTATTTT,CASSPWTGGGTDTQYF
few,TRBJ2-1,.,TRBV7-8,TGTGCCAGCAGCTTAACATTTGTGTGGGAGCAGTTCTTC,CASSLTFVWEQFF
many,TRBJ2-3,.,TRBV2,TGTGCCAGCAGTGGACCAGTCGGAGATACGCAGTATTTT,CASSGPVGDTQYF
few,TRBJ2-5,.,TRBV7-9,TGTGCCAGCAGCCTGGGCCGAGAGACCCAGTACTTC,CASSLGRETQYF
.,TRBJ1-1,.,TRBV2,TGTGCCAGCAGTGGAAAAACTGAAGCTTTCTTT,CASSGKTEAFF
many,TRBJ2-2,.,TRBV20-1,TGCAGTGCCAGGGGGGCAGGGAAGGACACCGGGGAGCTGTTTTTT,CSARGAGKDTGELFF
few,TRBJ1-1,.,TRBV6-5,TGTGCCAGCAGGACGGGGGGTGAAAATGAAGCTTTCTTT,CASRTGGENEAFF
many,TRBJ1-1,.,TRBV7-2,TGTGCCAGCAGCTTAGACAGGGTGAACACTGAAGCTTTCTTT,CASSLDRVNTEAFF
.,TRBJ2-5,.,TRBV5-1,TGCGCCAGCAGCTTGGGTTCCCGGGGGGCGAGGGAGACCCAGTACTTC,CASSLGSRGARETQYF
few,TRBJ1-5,.,TRBV6-2/TRBV6-3,TGTGCCAGCAGTTACGATCCGAGGATAGAGCCCCAGCATTTT,CASSYDPRIEPQHF